This record covers a single T cell receptor beta chain. Its antigen target is currently unknown. No clone much larger than this one lies a single base away; base qualities are absent. In the prospective study, participants were roughly 18 to 95 years old, resided in about two dozen geographic areas of the United States, and were enrolled through a virtual design. Cohort assignment in the prospective study relied on participant-reported clinical history from a screening survey and a study questionnaire. For ImmuneRACE Cohort 3, a participant was defined as recovered based on two consecutive negative NP/OP PCR tests, clearance by a healthcare professional, or resolution of symptoms. In the prospective study, whole blood, serum and a nasopharyngeal or oropharyngeal swab were collected from each participant by mobile phlebotomists. Additional blood draws and questionnaires over an approximately two-month period could optionally be provided by prospective study participants. Before DNA extraction, blood samples from the prospective study were shipped at room temperature or frozen.

This entry belongs to a study of blood T cell repertoires in COVID-19 (dated by TCRdb to 2018 to 2021). Some background on the complete study: Samples from collaborators originated in the United States, Italy and Spain and spanned both the acute and convalescent phases of COVID-19. The prospective study material was composed of cDNA or gDNA derived from T cells, B-cell-depleted T cells, or PBMCs. A freely available public database, intended as a resource for researchers studying the immune response to SARS-CoV-2, is where the repertoires were released. The dataset comprised deeply sampled blood TCRbeta repertoires from subjects exposed to, actively infected with, or recovered from COVID-19. The samples were drawn from two sources: the first 160 participants of the ongoing ImmuneRACE study, and 1,200 or so subjects contributed by 6 global collaborators. The sample metadata nearly always contained a de-identified subject ID, COVID-19 status, age in years and sex. Where available, HLA class I and class II types were obtained from metadata supplied by the sample provider rather than from assay-based typing. Findings and caveats that apply to the study as a whole: How much clinical and demographic metadata was included differed by source and by participant, and the metadata was provided uncurated.

TCRbeta CDR3 regions were amplified from genomic DNA by means of the immunoSEQ Assay, a bias-controlled multiplex PCR. In the original analysis: Nucleated cell counts per sample were estimated from amplification of reference gene primers within the assay. To quantify the absolute abundance of each unique TCRbeta CDR3 rearrangement, sequence reads were collapsed and filtered. For each sample, productive Simpson clonality was calculated by taking the square root of Simpson's diversity index across productive rearrangements. TCRdb mirrors the immuneACCESS table, restricted to in-frame sequences. Some clones are absent from its copies; in checked studies, under half trace to an unresolved V gene, and the reason for the others is unknown. That table gives V, J and clone size, and the DNA gave D and trimming. The sample table shows 320,000 or so clones, and over 70% are seen once. 5% of the sample is in the top ten clones.

The CDR3 holds 13 amino acids from the cysteine to the phenylalanine. Only the CDR3 region is kept as DNA, spanning 39 bases read in frame from base 1. The V end gives up 2 bases and the J end 8 bases, leaving 6 bases in the junction not matched to a gene. Per the germline V gene, SGDLS is the CDR1 and YYNGEE is the CDR2. Sequencing input: PBMCs or T cells enriched from blood (not recorded which). The chain links TRBV9 with TRBJ1-1; the junction holds 7 bases that match TRBD1. The receptor comes from a man in his thirties or forties who had recovered from COVID-19. This receptor has the CDR3 CASSVDGTEEAFF. The DNA sequence is TGTGCCAGCAGCGTGGATGGGACAGAAGAAGCTTTCTTT.